What follows describes a single T cell receptor (beta chain). These data come from a study of T cells in Graves' hyperthyroidism and ophthalmopathy. From RNA transcripts, TCR beta CDR3 regions were amplified. First-round RT-PCR with HTBI primers amplified the TCR CDR3 region. TCRdb re-called the multiplex PCR reads through MiXCR, storing one row per CDR3 protein. This sample has some 500,000 distinct CDR3 sequences; about 24% occur once, and the top ten carry about 11%. The CDR3 length is 13 residues. CDR1 DFQATT and CDR2 SNEGSKA come from the germline V gene (reference sequence). Trimming took off 4 bases at V and 5 bases at J, with 14 bases between the two ends. PBMCs were sourced from around 10 ml fresh peripheral blood.

The chain has TRBV20-1 and TRBJ2-5; D may correspond to TRBD1 or TRBD2 (5 bases each). The sequencing input was blood. The sequence was obtained from a woman in her 30s with Graves' ophthalmopathy. The CDR3, as DNA: TGCAGTGCTACAAACGGGGACCCGGAGACCCAGTACTTC. Protein product: CSATNGDPETQYF.